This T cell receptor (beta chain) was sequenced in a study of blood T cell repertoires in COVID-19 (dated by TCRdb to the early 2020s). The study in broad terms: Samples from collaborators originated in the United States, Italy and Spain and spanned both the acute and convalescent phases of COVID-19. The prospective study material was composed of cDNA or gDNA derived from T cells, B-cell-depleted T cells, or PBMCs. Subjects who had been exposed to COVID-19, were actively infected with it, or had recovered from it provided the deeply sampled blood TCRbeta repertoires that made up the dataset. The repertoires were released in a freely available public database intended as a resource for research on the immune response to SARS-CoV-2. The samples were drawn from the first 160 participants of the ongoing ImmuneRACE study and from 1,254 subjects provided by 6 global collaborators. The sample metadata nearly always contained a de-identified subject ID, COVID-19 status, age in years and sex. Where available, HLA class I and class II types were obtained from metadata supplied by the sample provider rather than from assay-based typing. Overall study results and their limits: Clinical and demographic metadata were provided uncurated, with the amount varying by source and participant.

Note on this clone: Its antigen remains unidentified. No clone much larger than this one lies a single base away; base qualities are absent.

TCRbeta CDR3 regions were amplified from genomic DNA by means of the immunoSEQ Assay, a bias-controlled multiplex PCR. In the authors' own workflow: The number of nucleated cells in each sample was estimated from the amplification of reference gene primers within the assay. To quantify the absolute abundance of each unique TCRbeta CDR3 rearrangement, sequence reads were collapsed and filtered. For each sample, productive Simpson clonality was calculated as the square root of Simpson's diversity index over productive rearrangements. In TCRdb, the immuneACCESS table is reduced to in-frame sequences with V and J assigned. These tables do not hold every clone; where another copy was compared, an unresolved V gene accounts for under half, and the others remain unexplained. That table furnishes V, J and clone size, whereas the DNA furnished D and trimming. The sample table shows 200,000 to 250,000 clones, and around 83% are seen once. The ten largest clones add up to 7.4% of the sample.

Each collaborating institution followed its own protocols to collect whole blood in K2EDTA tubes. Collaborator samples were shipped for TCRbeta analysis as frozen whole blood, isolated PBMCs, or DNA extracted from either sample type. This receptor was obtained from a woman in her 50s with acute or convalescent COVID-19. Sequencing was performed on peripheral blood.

The DNA sequence is TGTGCCAGCAACAACGGGCGGACAAATCAGCCCCAGCATTTT. The translation is CASNNGRTNQPQHF. The sequence is built from TRBV6-6 and TRBJ1-5, with TRBD1 tentatively as D gene (5 bases match). For CDR1 and CDR2, the germline V gene (reference sequence) lists MNHNY and SVGAGI. Trimming at the junction amounts to 7 bases on V and 4 bases on J, and the germline ends lie 14 bases apart. The cysteine opens and the phenylalanine closes a CDR3 of 14 amino acids. Just CDR3 DNA is preserved here, 42 bases in frame from base 1.